What follows describes a single T cell receptor (beta chain). The data were taken from a study of shared clonotypes between healthy human individuals. Trimming shortened V by 2 bases and J by 5 bases, and 10 bases separated the two germline ends. This CDR3 has 13 residues. The V gene's germline CDR1 is SEHNR and CDR2 FQNEAQ (reference sequence). TCRdb keeps only in-frame clones here, not all; method: immunoSEQ multiplex PCR. The table shows fewer than 500,000 clones, with over 75% occurring only once. Sequencing was done on a sample of PBMCs. This sequence joins TRBV7-9 and TRBJ2-7, with D unclear. The sequence was collected from a woman in her thirties or forties in good health. Some clones in this sample may be carry-over from other donors' samples. For the CDR3, the DNA is TGTGCCAGCAGCTTACAGTCTTTCGACGAGCAGTACTTC. It codes for CASSLQSFDEQYF.